This is a list of T cell receptor beta chains from one sample in a study of metastatic and nonmetastatic thyroid tumors. TCRdb redid the clone calls on the PCR reads using MiXCR. Here the sample spans tens of thousands of clones, around 9.9% being singletons. What was sequenced was blood. Receptors originate from a female donor with papillary thyroid cancer or a benign thyroid nodule (not recorded which). Some clones in this sample may be carry-over from other donors' samples. The CDR3 runs from the conserved cysteine through the conserved F or W. The D gene is left open where the match is weak. Not all rows give a size; the values are once, few, many and, for expanded clones, a class.

CDR3aa,CDR3nt,v_gene,j_gene,d_gene,abundance
CASSPVGQGNNSPLHF,TGTGCCAGCAGCCCGGTGGGGCAGGGAAATAATTCACCCCTCCACTTT,TRBV5-8,TRBJ1-6,NA,many
CASSVASGKEWNEQFF,TGTGCCAGCAGCGTAGCTAGCGGGAAGGAGTGGAATGAGCAGTTCTTC,TRBV9,TRBJ2-1,TRBD2,many
CSATGGNQPQHF,TGCAGTGCTACAGGGGGTAATCAGCCCCAGCATTTT,TRBV20-1,TRBJ1-5,TRBD1,many
CASSILPSGGYNEQFF,TGTGCCAGCAGCATACTGCCGAGCGGGGGGTACAATGAGCAGTTCTTC,TRBV11-1,TRBJ2-1,TRBD2,many
CASGLGGQTPYEQYF,TGTGCTAGTGGTTTGGGGGGACAGACACCTTACGAGCAGTACTTC,TRBV12-5,TRBJ2-7,TRBD1,many
CASSLWGDPYEQYF,TGTGCCAGCAGTTTATGGGGGGATCCCTACGAGCAGTACTTC,TRBV27,TRBJ2-7,NA,few
CASRTGSPLTGELFF,TGTGCCAGCAGGACAGGGAGCCCCCTCACCGGGGAGCTGTTTTTT,TRBV28,TRBJ2-2,TRBD1,many
CASNAGGVWEQFF,TGTGCCAGCAATGCAGGGGGGGTCTGGGAGCAGTTCTTC,TRBV28,TRBJ2-1,NA,medium-sized
CSSSGWGTGELFF,TGTTCCAGCAGTGGATGGGGCACCGGGGAGCTGTTTTTT,TRBV6-4,TRBJ2-2,NA,few
CASSPWTGGITEASF,TGTGCCAGCAGTCCGTGGACAGGGGGTATCACTGAAGCTTCCTTT,TRBV28,TRBJ1-1,TRBD1,few
CASRGYTEAFF,TGTGCCAGCCGTGGGTACACTGAAGCTTTCTTT,TRBV28,TRBJ1-1,NA,many
CASSQAPTGNTEAFF,TGTGCCAGCAGCCAAGCCCCAACAGGGAATACTGAAGCTTTCTTT,TRBV3-1,TRBJ1-1,NA,many
CASSGRDSVTDTQYF,TGCGCCAGCAGCGGGAGGGACAGCGTCACAGATACGCAGTATTTT,TRBV5-1,TRBJ2-3,NA,many
CASSLLWGEQFF,TGTGCCAGCAGCTTATTGTGGGGTGAGCAGTTCTTC,TRBV3-1,TRBJ2-1,NA,many
CASSLQAATNTGELFF,TGTGCCAGCAGTTTACAAGCGGCAACAAACACCGGGGAGCTGTTTTTT,TRBV27,TRBJ2-2,NA,NA
CASSFGLVGETQYF,TGTGCCAGCAGCTTTGGACTAGTAGGGGAGACCCAGTACTTC,TRBV5-8,TRBJ2-5,TRBD2,many
CASSGVSGSLSEQFF,TGTGCCAGCAGCGGGGTCAGCGGGAGTCTCAGTGAGCAGTTCTTC,TRBV2,TRBJ2-1,TRBD2,many
CASRARNTEAFF,TGTGCCAGCAGGGCTCGGAACACTGAAGCTTTCTTT,TRBV2,TRBJ1-1,NA,many
CASSFQGRSGELFF,TGTGCCAGCAGTTTCCAGGGGAGGTCCGGGGAGCTGTTTTTT,TRBV27,TRBJ2-2,NA,medium-sized
CSALGLAGDGEQFF,TGCAGTGCTTTAGGACTAGCGGGAGACGGTGAGCAGTTCTTC,TRBV20-1,TRBJ2-1,TRBD2,NA
CASSLGPTGVVSF,TGTGCCAGCAGCTTAGGCCCGACAGGGGTTGTGTCCTTC,TRBV11-2,TRBJ2-7,TRBD1,many
CSARGAGFLYEQYF,TGCAGTGCTAGAGGGGCAGGATTCCTCTACGAGCAGTACTTC,TRBV20-1,TRBJ2-7,NA,many
CSARDPQGVRNIQYF,TGCAGTGCTAGAGATCCCCAGGGGGTACGGAACATTCAGTACTTC,TRBV20-1,TRBJ2-4,TRBD1,NA
CASRGTSGSRATQYF,TGTGCCAGCAGAGGGACTAGCGGGAGCAGAGCGACCCAGTACTTC,TRBV12-3/TRBV12-4,TRBJ2-5,TRBD2,many
CASSLSRLEQYF,TGTGCCAGCAGCTTAAGTCGTTTGGAGCAGTACTTC,TRBV7-2,TRBJ2-7,NA,many
CASTEGYTEAFF,TGTGCCAGCACCGAGGGGTACACTGAAGCTTTCTTT,TRBV7-9,TRBJ1-1,NA,many
CASSLGSGLAGVRNEQFF,TGTGCCAGCAGCTTAGGGTCGGGACTAGCGGGAGTCCGGAATGAGCAGTTCTTC,TRBV11-1,TRBJ2-1,TRBD2,NA
CSAKGQGLQETQYF,TGCAGTGCCAAGGGACAGGGTCTCCAAGAGACCCAGTACTTC,TRBV20-1,TRBJ2-5,TRBD1,many
CASSEQTGDGTDTQYF,TGTGCCAGCAGTGAGCAGACAGGGGATGGCACAGATACGCAGTATTTT,TRBV6-4,TRBJ2-3,TRBD1,many
CASSYNPEQGDQETQYF,TGTGCCAGCAGTTACAACCCCGAACAGGGTGACCAAGAGACCCAGTACTTC,TRBV6-6,TRBJ2-5,NA,many
CATRGLGGTDTQYF,TGTGCCACGCGGGGGCTTGGCGGCACAGATACGCAGTATTTT,TRBV10-3,TRBJ2-3,NA,many
CSASGTDNQPQHF,TGCAGTGCGTCCGGGACGGATAATCAGCCCCAGCATTTT,TRBV20-1,TRBJ1-5,NA,many
CSARDQAAWYNEQFF,TGCAGTGCTAGAGATCAAGCGGCCTGGTACAATGAGCAGTTCTTC,TRBV20-1,TRBJ2-1,NA,many
CASSQDGTSGRAQYF,TGTGCCAGCAGCCAAGATGGGACTAGCGGGAGGGCCCAGTACTTC,TRBV14,TRBJ2-7,TRBD2,many
CASRREGVGEQFF,TGTGCCAGCAGACGGGAGGGGGTCGGCGAGCAGTTCTTC,TRBV6-2/TRBV6-3,TRBJ2-1,TRBD2,many
CAPEREWGEGDTQYF,TGTGCACCGGAGCGGGAGTGGGGTGAGGGAGATACTCAGTACTTC,TRBV6-1,TRBJ2-5,TRBD2,few
CARGPGYEQYF,TGTGCCAGAGGACCTGGGTACGAGCAGTACTTC,TRBV27,TRBJ2-7,NA,NA
CASRSSEGGGTQYF,TGCGCCAGCAGGTCAAGCGAAGGAGGGGGTACGCAGTATTTT,TRBV5-1,TRBJ2-3,NA,many
CTAGAYNEQFF,TGTACAGCGGGAGCCTACAATGAGCAGTTCTTC,TRBV12-3/TRBV12-4,TRBJ2-1,TRBD2,medium-sized
CSASSWDSGNTIYF,TGCAGTGCTAGTTCCTGGGACTCTGGAAACACCATATATTTT,TRBV20-1,TRBJ1-3,NA,many
CASSNREGVSYEQYF,TGTGCCAGCAGCAATAGGGAGGGGGTCTCCTACGAGCAGTACTTC,TRBV7-9,TRBJ2-7,NA,many
CASSLRAGYQETQYF,TGTGCCAGCAGCCTCCGAGCGGGCTACCAAGAGACCCAGTACTTC,TRBV7-2,TRBJ2-5,NA,many
CASSGQLRGITDTQYF,TGTGCCAGTAGTGGACAACTGAGGGGGATAACAGATACGCAGTATTTT,TRBV19,TRBJ2-3,NA,many
CSARYTRTGLGYTF,TGCAGTGCTAGATACACGCGGACAGGGTTAGGCTACACCTTC,TRBV20-1,TRBJ1-2,TRBD1,many